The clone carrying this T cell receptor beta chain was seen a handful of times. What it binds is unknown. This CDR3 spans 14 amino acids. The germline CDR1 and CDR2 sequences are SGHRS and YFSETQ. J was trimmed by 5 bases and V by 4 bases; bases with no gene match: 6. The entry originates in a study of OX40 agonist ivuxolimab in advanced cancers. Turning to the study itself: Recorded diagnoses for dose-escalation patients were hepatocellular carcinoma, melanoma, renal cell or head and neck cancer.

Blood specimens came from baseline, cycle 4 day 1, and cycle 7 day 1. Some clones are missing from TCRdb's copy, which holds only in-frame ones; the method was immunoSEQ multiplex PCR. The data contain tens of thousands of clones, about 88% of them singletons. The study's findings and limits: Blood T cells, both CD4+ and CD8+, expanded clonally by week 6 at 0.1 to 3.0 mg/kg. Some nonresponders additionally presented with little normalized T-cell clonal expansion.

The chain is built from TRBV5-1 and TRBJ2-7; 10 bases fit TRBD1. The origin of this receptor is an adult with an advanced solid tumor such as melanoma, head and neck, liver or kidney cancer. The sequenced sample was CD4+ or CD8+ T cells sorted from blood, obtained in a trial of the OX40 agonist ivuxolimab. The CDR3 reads CASSRDRGYHEQYF. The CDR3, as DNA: TGCGCCAGCAGCCGGGACAGGGGATACCACGAGCAGTACTTC.